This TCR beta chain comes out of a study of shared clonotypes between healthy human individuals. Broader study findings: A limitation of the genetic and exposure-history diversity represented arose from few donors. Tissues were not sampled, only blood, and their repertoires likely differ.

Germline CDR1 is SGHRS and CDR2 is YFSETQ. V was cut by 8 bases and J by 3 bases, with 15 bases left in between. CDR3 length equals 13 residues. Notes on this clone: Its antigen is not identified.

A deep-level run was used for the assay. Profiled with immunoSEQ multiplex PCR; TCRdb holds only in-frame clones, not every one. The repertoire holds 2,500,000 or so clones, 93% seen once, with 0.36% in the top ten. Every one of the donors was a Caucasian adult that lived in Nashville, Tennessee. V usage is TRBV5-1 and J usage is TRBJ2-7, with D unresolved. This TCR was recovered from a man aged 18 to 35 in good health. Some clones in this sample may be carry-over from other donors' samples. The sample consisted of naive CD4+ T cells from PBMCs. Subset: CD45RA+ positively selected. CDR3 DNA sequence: TGCGCCAGTGGCGTAGAAACCATCTACGAGCAGTACTTC. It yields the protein CASGVETIYEQYF.